This TCR beta chain was recorded in a study of shared clonotypes between healthy human individuals. Per germline, CDR1 MDHEN and CDR2 SYDVKM. V trimming: 2 bases; J trimming: 4 bases; junction bases outside the gene matches: 3. The CDR3 has 15 residues. Naive CD8 cells, CD45RO-negative and positively selected for CCR7, excluded terminally differentiated effector memory CD45RA+ cells. For this clone: The same CDR3 also results from other DNA sequences found in this sample.

Across several immunoSEQ plates, the genomic DNA of each subset was split evenly. The repertoire was sequenced with immunoSEQ multiplex PCR; TCRdb's copy has only in-frame clones and lacks some. The table has about 2 million clones, just under 95% seen once; the top ten hold 1% to 1.5%. V is TRBV28 and J is TRBJ2-7; 12 bases are a match to TRBD1. This TCR was recovered from a man aged 18-30 years in good health. The sample consisted of naive CD8+ T cells sorted from blood. The CDR3 is CASSLGTGGTYEQYF. The CDR3 DNA sequence: TGTGCCAGCAGTTTAGGGACAGGGGGCACGTACGAGCAGTACTTC.